This TCR beta chain is from a study of blood T cell repertoires in COVID-19. As handled by the study authors: Amplifying reference gene primers gave estimates of nucleated cell counts. This table comes from immunoSEQ multiplex PCR, and its TCRdb copy is limited to in-frame clones, with some not included. V and J calls and clone size follow that table, whereas D and trimming were derived from the DNA. This table has 150,000 to 200,000 clones, approximately 83% appearing once. V gave up 4 bases and J gave up 2 bases; unmatched junction bases: 5. The germline V gene has CDR1 MDHEN and CDR2 SYDVKM. The CDR3 totals 17 residues. This clone came up once.

This clonotype originated in a middle-aged man with active or convalescent COVID-19. This chain links TRBV28 with TRBJ2-6, with TRBD1 matching 10 bases. Sequenced material: peripheral blood. The CDR3 DNA is TGTGCCAGCAGTTCGGACAGGGGGTCCCCTGGGGCCAACGTCCTGACTTTC. Its protein is CASSSDRGSPGANVLTF.